Here is one T cell receptor (beta chain) with its context. At one of its ends the junction is not consistent with the germline gene, which may arise from a read error. The data were obtained in a study of shared clonotypes between healthy human individuals. The donor population consisted of healthy HIV-negative adults with no recent acute infections or vaccinations. Germline-derived CDR1 and CDR2 are MNHEY and SVGAGI. The CDR3 covers 8 residues. Repertoires were generated with immunoSEQ multiplex PCR, while TCRdb's copy carries only in-frame clones and drops some. The table includes some 500,000 clones, 75% to 80% detected once.

Sequencing input: PBMCs. The sequence derives from a woman between 40 and 55 years old in good health. Some clones in this sample may be carry-over from other donors' samples. This chain connects TRBV6-5 to TRBJ2-6, with D unresolved. CDR3 nucleotide sequence: TGTGCCAGCCCAGACCGCCCCTGG. Protein product: CASPDRPW.